These 21 T cell receptor beta chains were all obtained from the same sample, sequenced in a study of PD-1 blockade in classical Hodgkin lymphoma (dated by TCRdb to the early 2020s). The library relied on the immunoSEQ multiplex PCR assay. What TCRdb holds here is the immuneACCESS table cut down to in-frame rearrangements. Part of the clones is not present; checked against another copy, under half of the missing clones reflect an unresolved V gene, and the others are unexplained. Present in this sample are approximately 30,000 clones, just under 80% of which were seen just once. The ten largest account for roughly 15% of the sample. Reading the label with the study, this specimen's time point is: cycle 4 day 1 (C4D1), after 6 weeks of nivolumab. Relapse after autologous stem cell transplantation had occurred in all trial patients, and cohorts A, B and C were distinguished by prior brentuximab vedotin exposure.

The source was peripheral blood mononuclear cells (PBMCs), collected before the fourth cycle of nivolumab. All receptors come from a human donor with classical Hodgkin lymphoma.

CDR3 DNA: TGTGCCAGCAGCCTCCGAGGAGGTTACACTGAAGCTTTCTTT. This translates into CASSLRGGYTEAFF. The rearrangement uses TRBV13 and TRBJ1-1, with no clear D. Per the germline V gene, CDR1 is PRHDT and CDR2 is FYEKMQ (reference sequence). V gave up 5 bases and J gave up 3 bases, with 13 bases separating them. This CDR3 spans 14 amino acids.

This rearrangement joins TRBV5-1 to TRBJ2-5; D possibly corresponds to TRBD1 (6 bases). CDR1 and CDR2 (germline): SGHRS, YFSETQ. This CDR3 has 15 amino acids. The V end was cut by 4 bases, the J end by 5 bases, with 18 bases between. Here the CDR3 reads CASSDPRTESETQYF. The CDR3 nucleotides are TGCGCCAGCAGCGACCCCCGGACAGAGTCGGAGACCCAGTACTTC.

The gene calls are TRBV6-1 and TRBJ1-1; no definite D call. Germline CDR1 is MNHNS and CDR2 is SASEGT. The CDR3 sequence is 14 residues long. Trimming removed 4 bases from V and 4 bases from J, with 13 bases in between. The CDR3 is CASSAAGRGTEAFF. The DNA of the CDR3 is TGTGCCAGCAGTGCGGCGGGCCGAGGCACTGAAGCTTTCTTT.

The V call is TRBV9, the J call TRBJ1-4, with TRBD1 matching over 7 bases. Germline V gives CDR1 SGDLS, CDR2 YYNGEE. V lost 3 bases and J lost 7; bases outside the gene matches: 9. The CDR3 has 15 amino acids. The chain's CDR3 is CASSGREGASEKLFF. The CDR3, as DNA: TGTGCCAGCAGCGGTAGGGAGGGGGCGTCTGAAAAACTGTTTTTT.

There are a few counts of this clone. The rearrangement links TRBV11-2 to TRBJ2-1; perhaps TRBD2 as D (6 bases). The CDR3 consists of 14 residues. The ends were cut back, 1 base at V and 4 bases at J, with 8 bases in the middle. Germline V lookup: CDR1 SGHAT, CDR2 FQNNGV. CDR3 protein: CASSLAGAYNEQFF. CDR3 nucleotides: TGTGCCAGCAGCTTAGCGGGAGCTTACAATGAGCAGTTCTTC.

This clone was seen a handful of times. CDR3 protein: CASRIAGVSYNEQFF. The CDR3 nucleotides are TGCGCCAGCAGGATAGCGGGAGTTAGTTACAATGAGCAGTTCTTC. V usage is TRBV5-1 and J usage is TRBJ2-1, with TRBD2 matching over 9 bases. This CDR3 is built from 15 residues. The V gene's germline CDR1 is SGHRS and CDR2 YFSETQ. With V trimmed by 5 bases and J by 4 bases, 7 bases remained unmatched.

This chain uses TRBV27 with TRBJ1-1; TRBD1 matches at 7 bases. This CDR3 has 16 residues. The germline gives CDR1 MNHEY, CDR2 SMNVEV (reference sequence). V lost 5 bases, J lost 6 bases, and 15 bases stayed unmatched. The CDR3: CASSEGETGVLAEAFF. The CDR3 nucleotides are TGTGCCAGCAGTGAGGGGGAAACAGGGGTCTTAGCTGAAGCTTTCTTT.

The rearrangement joins TRBV19 to TRBJ1-1; no firm D call. V lost 5 bases to trimming and J lost 6 bases, with 13 bases between them. Germline V lookup: CDR1 LNHDA, CDR2 SQIVND (reference sequence). The CDR3 runs 13 residues. CDR3 sequence reads: CASSPSGRSEAFF. The CDR3 DNA is TGTGCCAGTAGTCCCTCCGGACGCTCTGAAGCTTTCTTT.

The V gene is TRBV15, the J gene TRBJ1-2; 12 positions match TRBD1. The V gene end was trimmed by 2 bases and the J gene end by 6 bases; junction bases not matched to a gene: 13. Germline V CDR1 and CDR2: LNHNV, YYDKDF (reference sequence). The CDR3 contains 18 residues. The CDR3 sequence: CATSRQKTGTGGAHGYTF. Written as DNA, the CDR3 is TGTGCCACCAGCAGACAGAAAACCGGGACAGGGGGCGCCCATGGCTACACCTTC.

J is TRBJ2-3 and V is TRBV18; no clear D gene. V lost 3 bases and J lost 4, with 8 bases in between. The CDR3 is 13 amino acids. Germline V gene sequence: CDR1 KGHSH, CDR2 LQKENI. CDR3 nucleotide sequence: TGTGCCAGCTCACCGAAAAAGGCAGATACGCAGTATTTT. Translated, it gives CASSPKKADTQYF.

This chain connects TRBV9 to TRBJ2-3, with D possibly being TRBD2 (6 bases). The CDR3 covers 14 residues. Deletions cut 1 base from V and 2 bases from J, with 8 bases between. Germline loops: CDR1 SGDLS, CDR2 YYNGEE. The CDR3 DNA reads TGTGCCAGCAGCGTACCGGACTACACAGATACGCAGTATTTT. This encodes CASSVPDYTDTQYF.

This chain links TRBV19 with TRBJ1-1; D not certain. This CDR3 spans 14 amino acids. V was clipped by 3 bases and J by 4 bases, with 12 bases between them. Germline values: CDR1 LNHDA, CDR2 SQIVND (reference sequence). The chain's CDR3 is CASSIRASGTEAFF. CDR3 DNA sequence: TGTGCCAGTAGTATTCGGGCAAGTGGCACTGAAGCTTTCTTT.

The V call is TRBV5-4, the J call TRBJ2-7; D not certain. CDR3 length: 14 residues. Germline V gene sequence: CDR1 SGHNT, CDR2 YYREEE (reference sequence). V lost 4 bases and J 1 base, leaving 12 bases between the germline ends. As DNA, the CDR3 is TGTGCCAGCAGCGGGAAGACGGATTCCTACGAGCAGTACTTC. Amino acid sequence: CASSGKTDSYEQYF.

The rearrangement links TRBV6-5 to TRBJ2-2, with 7 bases lining up with TRBD2. The CDR3 consists of 14 residues. J was trimmed by 5 bases and V by 4 bases; bases with no gene match: 4. The germline gives CDR1 MNHEY, CDR2 SVGAGI. CDR3 loop: CASSSQGGTGELFF. The CDR3 coding sequence is TGTGCCAGCAGTTCCCAGGGAGGGACCGGGGAGCTGTTTTTT.

The gene calls are TRBV7-7 and TRBJ2-1; maybe TRBD1 (6 bases). V lost 5 bases to trimming and J lost 4 bases, with 15 bases between them. The CDR3 loop spans 15 amino acids. CDR1 and CDR2 from the germline V gene are SSHAT and FNYEAQ (reference sequence). Written as DNA, the CDR3 is TGTGCCAGCAGCCCTACGGACAGTTCATACAATGAGCAGTTCTTC. It translates to CASSPTDSSYNEQFF.

In this sample, this clone is medium-sized. The CDR3 DNA reads as TGTGCCAGCAGCATCGACGCCCTAGAAAGGGGCTACACCTTC. It specifies CASSIDALERGYTF. The chain employs TRBV5-4 and TRBJ1-2, with D unresolved. Germline assignment: CDR1 SGHNT and CDR2 YYREEE (reference sequence). The V gene lost 4 bases and the J gene lost 8 bases, with 18 bases spanning the gap. The CDR3 sequence is 14 residues long.

This clone was picked up one time. V usage is TRBV28 and J usage is TRBJ1-1; D unresolved. V was pared by 5 bases and J by 1 base, with 17 bases between. Germline lookup yields CDR1 MDHEN and CDR2 SYDVKM. The CDR3 totals 16 residues. DNA for the CDR3: TGTGCCAGCAGTACGCGTCCCGGCGACGCGAACACTGAAGCTTTCTTT. Its protein product is CASSTRPGDANTEAFF.

V and J are TRBV29-1 and TRBJ2-1, with D unresolved. Looked up from germline, CDR1 is SQVTM and CDR2 is ANQGSEA. This CDR3 comprises 12 residues. V gave up 4 bases and J gave up 9 bases, with 13 bases separating them. In nucleotides, the CDR3 is TGCAGCGTTGTTAGGGTTATAAGTGAGCAGTTCTTC. Residues: CSVVRVISEQFF.

This clone was counted only a few times. The chain couples TRBV19 to TRBJ1-4, with 7 bases fitting TRBD1. This CDR3 is 15 amino acids long. V was clipped by 5 bases and J by 4 bases; unmatched bases: 7. Germline V gene lookup returns CDR1 LNHDA and CDR2 SQIVND (reference sequence). The chain's CDR3 is CASSPQGQYNEKLFF. In nucleotides, the CDR3 is TGTGCCAGTAGTCCACAGGGACAGTATAATGAAAAACTGTTTTTT.

The chain carries TRBV6-1 and TRBJ2-5; the D is unclear. This CDR3 comprises 13 residues. Deletions cut 4 bases from V and 5 bases from J, with 11 bases between. Germline assignment: CDR1 MNHNS and CDR2 SASEGT. The CDR3 DNA sequence: TGTGCCAGCAGTGGTGCCCCTCCGGAGACCCAGTACTTC. It is translated as CASSGAPPETQYF.

This clone has just one count. The chain links TRBV6-5 to TRBJ1-3; 7 bases line up with TRBD1. The trim removed 2 bases at V and 2 bases at J, leaving 3 bases unmatched. Germline values: CDR1 MNHEY, CDR2 SVGAGI. The CDR3 loop spans 15 amino acids. The DNA of the CDR3 is TGTGCCAGCAGTTACGACAGGGAGGCTGGAAACACCATATATTTT. It yields the protein CASSYDREAGNTIYF.